A single sample is the source of the 7 T cell receptor beta chains below, sequenced in a study of neoadjuvant nivolumab and ipilimumab in lung cancer (TCRdb year 2020). The method was the immunoSEQ multiplex PCR assay. The clones in this table, taken by TCRdb from immuneACCESS, are in-frame only. Not every clone is retained; where verified, under half of the shortfall comes from an unresolved V gene, and the cause of the rest is unknown. The table for this sample lists about 25,000 clones; 80% to 85% of them were counted only once. The ten largest clones add up to approximately 8.6% of the sample. The sample's time point, from its label and the paper: at surgical resection after neoadjuvant nivolumab +/- ipilimumab. Sequences were derived from tumor tissue, sampled after neoadjuvant nivolumab, alone or with ipilimumab, at or shortly before surgery. Every receptor here comes from an adult with non-small cell lung cancer.

The chain couples TRBV28 to TRBJ2-7; D might be TRBD1 or TRBD2, each matching 5 bases. The germline V and J ends were trimmed by 3 bases and 3 bases, with 12 bases remaining between them. Germline-derived CDR1 and CDR2 are MDHEN and SYDVKM. CDR3 length equals 14 residues. For the CDR3, the DNA is TGTGCCAGCAGTTTGGTAGGTGGGGGCTACGAGCAGTACTTC. Its translation: CASSLVGGGYEQYF.

The V call is TRBV5-1, the J call TRBJ2-3; 7 nucleotides line up with TRBD2. Losses at the gene ends were 0 bases for V and 3 bases for J; bases not matched to a gene: 7. This CDR3 comprises 16 residues. Germline-derived CDR1 and CDR2 are SGHRS and YFSETQ. The CDR3 DNA reads TGCGCCAGCAGCTTGGGGATCAGGGAGGGGACAGATACGCAGTATTTT. It translates to CASSLGIREGTDTQYF.

The V call is TRBV5-1, the J call TRBJ2-3; no clear D gene. CDR3 size: 12 residues. The germline V gene encodes CDR1 SGHRS and CDR2 YFSETQ. V lost 2 bases and J lost 14, with 15 bases in between. In DNA form, the CDR3 reads TGCGCCAGCAGCTTAACCGAGGTTAGGTGGTATTTT. Residues: CASSLTEVRWYF.

The chain carries TRBV30 and TRBJ2-7; 9 bases are a match to TRBD1. The ends lost 4 bases at V and 4 bases at J; junction bases unmatched: 5. This CDR3 is 13 amino acids long. Looked up from germline, CDR1 is GTSNPN and CDR2 is SVGIG (reference sequence). The CDR3 region has the DNA TGTGCCTGGAAACAGGGGGCTGGTTACGAGCAGTACTTC. Its translation is CAWKQGAGYEQYF.

V is TRBV5-1 and J is TRBJ1-2; 11 bases align to TRBD1. This CDR3 is built from 15 residues. V lost 0 bases, J lost 8 bases, and 6 bases stayed unmatched. Germline-derived CDR1 and CDR2 are SGHRS and YFSETQ. CDR3 sequence (DNA): TGCGCCAGCAGCTTGGACGGACAGGGGGCAATCGGCTACACCTTC. This codes for CASSLDGQGAIGYTF. Based on the CDR3 plus reference TRBV5-1 and TRBJ1-2, the full variable domain is KAGVTQTPRYLIKTRGQQVTLSCSPISGHRSVSWYQQTPGQGLQFLFEYFSETQRNKGNFPGRFSGRQFSNSRSEMNVSTLELGDSALYLCASSLDGQGAIGYTFGSGTRLTVV.

The chain uses TRBV5-1 and TRBJ1-1; D gene unclear. CDR1 is SGHRS, CDR2 YFSETQ, per germline. V was clipped by 1 base and J by 4 bases, with 11 bases between them. This CDR3 comprises 14 residues. The CDR3 region is CASSLMAGSTEAFF. The CDR3 DNA follows: TGCGCCAGCAGCTTGATGGCAGGAAGCACTGAAGCTTTCTTT.

On this clone itself: The junction shows a germline mismatch at one end, possibly a read error. The chain joins TRBV18 to TRBJ2-2; possible D gene TRBD1, 5 bases. CDR1 is KGHSH, CDR2 LQKENI, per germline. The CDR3 covers 14 residues. The CDR3 protein is CASSSPGIPGELFF. CDR3 DNA: TGTGCCAGCTCATCACCAGGGATTCCCGGGGAGCTGTTTTTT.